The 21 T cell receptor beta chains below come from one sample, sequenced in a study of T cells after yellow fever vaccination. TCRdb passed the 5' RACE reads through MiXCR, listing each CDR3 protein once. The sample includes approximately 120,000 distinct CDR3 sequences, roughly 6.7% of them seen just once. Specimen: CD4+ T cells sorted from PBMCs, collected 9 to 10 days after the first yellow fever vaccination. The receptors were gathered from a man aged 18 to 35 who received the YFV17D yellow fever vaccine.

The table lists this clonotype with many counts. The chain links TRBV5-1 to TRBJ2-1; 10 positions match TRBD1. Germline loops: CDR1 SGHRS, CDR2 YFSETQ. The CDR3 runs to 15 residues. With 4 bases clipped from V and 7 bases from J, the junction kept 8 bases outside the gene matches. The CDR3 DNA reads as TGCGCCAGCAGCCACGGGACAGGGGTCTCGAATGAGCAGTTCTTC. This codes for CASSHGTGVSNEQFF.

This clonotype came up many times. V is TRBV6-1 and J is TRBJ1-2, with TRBD1 as a possible D gene (5 bases). V was pared by 0 bases and J by 5 bases, with 13 bases between. Germline-derived CDR1 and CDR2 are MNHNS and SASEGT. This CDR3 is 15 amino acids long. The CDR3 sequence is CASSEATGVFYGYTF. CDR3 in DNA: TGTGCCAGCAGTGAAGCGACGGGGGTTTTTTATGGCTACACCTTC.

Ten or more counts support this clonotype. The V and J genes are TRBV5-1 and TRBJ2-1; D is unclear. V lost 4 bases and J 0 bases, leaving 11 bases between the germline ends. The CDR3 has 15 amino acids. Germline-derived CDR1 and CDR2 are SGHRS and YFSETQ. CDR3 DNA: TGCGCCAGCAGCCCCGACTCCAGCTCCTACAATGAGCAGTTCTTC. It encodes CASSPDSSSYNEQFF.

The chain combines TRBV6-2 or TRBV6-3 with TRBJ2-3; 7 nucleotides line up with TRBD2. This CDR3 region has 14 residues. V was pared by 6 bases and J by 3 bases, with 6 bases of the junction left unmatched. Germline CDR1 is MNHEY and CDR2 is SVGEGT. The CDR3 DNA is TGTGCCAGCAGCCGACTAGCTTGGACAGATACGCAGTATTTT. It encodes CASSRLAWTDTQYF.

This clonotype was counted at least ten times. V is TRBV12-3 or TRBV12-4 and J is TRBJ2-2; D possibly uses TRBD1 or TRBD2 (5 bases each). Trimming took off 7 bases at V and 4 bases at J, with 19 bases between the two ends. The CDR3 sequence is 16 residues long. The CDR3 DNA follows: TGTGCCAGCATTCCACCTGGGGGTGGAGGCACCGGGGAGCTGTTTTTT. Protein product: CASIPPGGGGTGELFF.

This clonotype was detected many times. V and J are TRBV2 and TRBJ2-3; no clear D gene. Germline-derived CDR1 and CDR2 are SNHLY and FYNNEI. The CDR3 covers 14 residues. Trimming removed 6 bases from V and 1 base from J, with 11 bases in between. The CDR3 region is CASSPQRGTDTQYF. CDR3 in DNA: TGTGCCAGCAGCCCCCAACGGGGCACAGATACGCAGTATTTT.

This clonotype was observed a few times. The J gene is TRBJ1-4, the V gene TRBV12-3 or TRBV12-4, with TRBD1 identical over 8 bases. Trimming took 6 bases from V and 8 from J; bases not matched to a gene: 8. This CDR3 region has 14 residues. CDR3 sequence: CASSTGGVGEKLFF. DNA of the CDR3: TGTGCCAGCAGCACAGGGGGGGTAGGAGAAAAACTGTTTTTT.

This clonotype was detected many times. The chain links TRBV12-3 or TRBV12-4 to TRBJ2-5, with D unresolved. V lost 6 bases and J lost 1, with 9 bases in between. The CDR3 is made up of 13 amino acids. CDR3 nucleotide sequence: TGTGCCAGCAGCCGGATTCTCCAAGAGACCCAGTACTTC. Protein product: CASSRILQETQYF.

This clonotype has at least ten counts. V is TRBV6-1 and J is TRBJ2-4; the match to TRBD2 covers 8 bases. Germline-derived CDR1 and CDR2 are MNHNS and SASEGT. The V and J ends lost 6 bases and 6 bases, in that order; junction bases with no gene match: 4. The CDR3 is 13 residues long. CDR3 bases: TGTGCCAGCAGCCCCGGGGGGGCAAACATTCAGTACTTC. It specifies CASSPGGANIQYF.

The sample holds a few counts of this clonotype. The chain uses TRBV5-6 and TRBJ2-6; the match to TRBD1 covers 8 bases. This CDR3 has 15 amino acids. The ends lost 5 bases at V and 2 bases at J; junction bases unmatched: 3. CDR1 and CDR2 (germline): SGHDT, YYEEEE. The CDR3 protein is CASRLRGPGANVLTF. In DNA form, the CDR3 reads TGTGCCAGCAGACTCAGGGGGCCTGGGGCCAACGTCCTGACTTTC.

Ten or more counts support this clonotype. This chain joins TRBV5-1 and TRBJ1-1; D uncertain. Germline CDR1 reads SGHRS; CDR2 reads YFSETQ. Deletions cut 4 bases from V and 1 base from J, with 17 bases between. The CDR3 extends over 16 amino acids. This CDR3 is CASSPLEQRGNTEAFF. The CDR3, as DNA: TGCGCCAGCAGCCCCTTAGAGCAGCGGGGGAACACTGAAGCTTTCTTT.

There are many counts of this clonotype. V and J are TRBV14 and TRBJ2-2; 10 bases are shared with TRBD2. Trimming at V came to 4 bases and at J to 5 bases, leaving 7 bases not matched to a gene. The CDR3 is 16 amino acids. Germline values: CDR1 SGHDN, CDR2 FVKESK. The CDR3 spells CASSRSGGAATGELFF. The CDR3 nucleotides read TGTGCCAGCAGCCGCAGCGGGGGGGCCGCTACCGGGGAGCTGTTTTTT.

Ten or more counts support this clonotype. This chain connects TRBV12-3 or TRBV12-4 to TRBJ1-1; perhaps TRBD1 as D (5 bases). Trimming removed 8 bases at V and 4 bases at J, with 11 bases between. The CDR3 runs 12 residues. The CDR3 here is CASGGEGTEAFF. The CDR3 nucleotides read TGTGCCAGCGGGGGAGAGGGCACTGAAGCTTTCTTT.

This clonotype was seen at least ten times. The chain employs TRBV20-1 and TRBJ1-2, with D uncertain. CDR3 length: 14 residues. V was pared by 3 bases and J by 4 bases, with 15 bases between. CDR1 DFQATT and CDR2 SNEGSKA come from the germline V gene (reference sequence). CDR3 bases: TGCAGTGCTAGTAGTGGACCCAGTCTCTATGGCTACACCTTC. It translates to CSASSGPSLYGYTF.

Many counts were recorded for this clonotype. The chain links TRBV27 to TRBJ2-5; 14 bases map to TRBD2. The CDR3 sequence is 17 residues long. CDR1 is MNHEY and CDR2 is SMNVEV in the germline V gene (reference sequence). V shed 5 bases, J shed 1 base, and the junction held 6 bases outside the gene matches. CDR3 in DNA: TGTGCCAGCAGTAGGAGACTAGCGGGGGGGATCCAAGAGACCCAGTACTTC. Translating gives CASSRRLAGGIQETQYF.

Concerning this clonotype itself: A clone one base away is much larger, so this may be a read error. V and J are TRBV4-2 and TRBJ1-4; D is uncertain. The CDR3 totals 15 residues. Germline V gene lookup returns CDR1 LGHNA and CDR2 YNFKEQ. The chain's CDR3 is CVSSQGSGLNEKLFF. Here the CDR3 DNA reads TGTGTCAGCAGCCAAGGATCGGGGTTAAATGAAAAACTGTTTTTT.

Many counts were recorded for this clonotype. V usage is TRBV7-9 and J usage is TRBJ2-7; TRBD1 matches at 9 bases. Germline trimming cut 3 bases from V and 6 bases from J; bases unmatched to any gene: 6. Germline V CDR1 and CDR2: SEHNR, FQNEAQ (reference sequence). The CDR3 sequence is 14 residues long. Written as DNA, the CDR3 is TGTGCCAGCAGCTTTGGACAGGGGAACGGCGAGCAGTACGTC. Translation gives CASSFGQGNGEQYV.

This clonotype was detected ten times or more. The genes are TRBV5-1 and TRBJ2-2, with TRBD1 matching over 8 bases. V lost 4 bases, J lost 1 base, and 3 bases stayed unmatched. Germline CDR1 reads SGHRS; CDR2 reads YFSETQ. CDR3 length: 15 residues. This CDR3 is CASSHGTGNTGELFF. As DNA, the CDR3 is TGCGCCAGCAGCCACGGGACAGGGAACACCGGGGAGCTGTTTTTT.

The table lists this clonotype with many counts. The chain employs TRBV6-2 or TRBV6-3 and TRBJ2-3; D remains ambiguous. Germline V gene lookup returns CDR1 MNHEY and CDR2 SVGEGT. Deletions cut 6 bases from V and 6 bases from J, with 10 bases between. This CDR3 is 12 amino acids long. The CDR3 region has the DNA TGTGCCAGCAGCCTCCGCCCGGATACGCAGTATTTT. Its translation: CASSLRPDTQYF.

This clonotype was picked up many times. The V gene is TRBV2, the J gene TRBJ2-1, with TRBD2 as a possible D gene (5 bases). The CDR3 is 14 residues long. V was pared by 6 bases and J by 0 bases, with 9 bases between. The germline V gene has CDR1 SNHLY and CDR2 FYNNEI. The CDR3 sequence: CASRRGNSYNEQFF. The CDR3 nucleotides read TGTGCCAGCAGACGGGGTAACTCCTACAATGAGCAGTTCTTC. Based on the CDR3 plus reference TRBV2 and TRBJ2-1, the full variable domain is EPEVTQTPSHQVTQMGQEVILRCVPISNHLYFYWYRQILGQKVEFLVSFYNNEISEKSEIFDDQFSVERPDGSNFTLKIRSTKLEDSAMYFCASRRGNSYNEQFFGPGTRLTVL.

As regards this clonotype: A much larger clone lies a single base off, so this may be a read error. The rearrangement uses TRBV28 and TRBJ2-1; 7 bases map to TRBD2. With 3 bases clipped from V and 12 bases from J, the junction kept 11 bases outside the gene matches. Germline lookup yields CDR1 MDHEN and CDR2 SYDVKM. The CDR3 is made up of 14 amino acids. The DNA of the CDR3 is TGTGCCAGCAGTTTCCCAGCGGAGGGAGGGGCGCAGTTCTTC. Amino acids: CASSFPAEGGAQFF.